This entry describes one TCR beta chain. Total RNA extracted from each sample amounted to at least 6 micrograms. This specimen comes from a study of blood T cells in healthy people across ages. The CDR3 contains 15 residues. Germline CDR1 is LGHDT and CDR2 is YNNKEL (reference sequence). V dropped 4 bases and J dropped 0 bases, with 10 bases sitting between them. Alongside a J-beta primer mix, a sample-barcoded 5' primer served in a second PCR lasting roughly 7 to 12 cycles. Template switching added a 12-random-nucleotide identifier to every cDNA molecule. TCRdb re-analysed the 5' RACE reads in MiXCR, keeping a single row per CDR3 protein. The table shows over a million distinct CDR3 sequences, with 42% occurring only once.

The material sequenced was blood. The rearrangement uses TRBV3-1 and TRBJ1-5; a possible D gene is TRBD1 (6 bases). The TCR sequence derives from a woman between 18 and 30 years old in good health. This chain's CDR3 is CASSPGTTSNQPQHF. CDR3 DNA sequence: TGTGCCAGCAGCCCCGGGACAACTAGCAATCAGCCCCAGCATTTT.